This TCR beta chain emerged from a study of vaccination and CD4 T cells after COVID-19. The Oncomine TCR Beta short-read assay generated sequence data from the DNA of cultured CD4+ T cells. TCRdb re-called the PCR reads with MiXCR, one entry per CDR3 protein. This sample carries about 20,000 distinct CDR3 sequences, less than 40% of them seen once, and the ten largest clones take about 3%. This clonotype was seen a handful of times. Its cognate antigen is unknown. The germline gives CDR1 SQVTM, CDR2 ANQGSEA. The CDR3 runs 11 residues. The V segment lost 4 bases and the J segment 8 bases; nucleotides outside the gene matches: 2. Time point indicated: late sampling 161 to 241 days after vaccination in three convalescent patients. Treatment indicated: approximately 10-day PBMC culture with coronavirus spike peptide pools or control peptides (ViraFEST assay). Using peptide pools, antigen-specific T cells were expanded in ViraFEST before TCRs were sequenced.

The chain is built from TRBV29-1 and TRBJ2-5; 9 bases are shared with TRBD2. The TCR was taken from a human donor who had recovered from COVID-19. The specimen was CD4+ T cells from blood, cultured in vitro, collected about 7 months after SARS-CoV-2 vaccination. The CDR3: CSVGTSATQYF. CDR3 in DNA: TGCAGCGTTGGGACTAGCGCAACCCAGTACTTC.